This TCR beta chain was found in a study of T cells after yellow fever vaccination (dated by TCRdb to the late 2010s). Turning to the overall study: Staining for CD3, CD45RA, CCR7 and CD95 was used to sort memory subsets (EM, EMRA, CM and Tscm) on a BD FACS Aria III. Libraries from fractions with low cell numbers were prepared with the SMART-Seq v4 Ultra Low Input RNA kit. Bulk TCR alpha and beta repertoires were sequenced longitudinally to track T-cell clones before and after primary and booster YFV17D yellow fever vaccination. Two healthy male donors, one aged 18 to 30 and one aged 30 to 40 years, made up the cohort. Blood samples were taken at several timepoints before and after primary and secondary immunization, and bulk PBMC replicates and cell subsets were isolated. Memory subsets were sorted on days 0, 15 and 45 and at 18 months after primary vaccination, and on days 0, 15 and 45 after the 30-year booster.

Inclusive of the bounding cysteine and phenylalanine, the CDR3 is 13 residues long. The DNA shown is the 39-base CDR3, in frame from base 1. The CDR1 and CDR2 encoded by the germline V gene (reference sequence) are LGHDT and YNNKEL. Cut back by 2 bases and 5 bases, the V and J ends lie 7 bases apart. Sequenced using an Illumina NovaSeq 6000. Synthesis of TCR cDNA relied on 5'RACE template switching, a step that introduced a universal primer site along with unique molecular identifiers. cDNA synthesis was primed from both the TCR alpha and TCR beta constant segments. Library amplification involved two PCR steps, and the second step added sample barcodes and sequencing adapters. Sequencing of libraries was done on Illumina HiSeq 2500 (2x100 bp) or NovaSeq (2x150 bp). As for the authors' bioinformatics: MIGEC handled demultiplexing of reads and collapsing into UMI consensus sequences, while MiXCR performed V(D)J alignment. Clonotypes responding to the vaccine were identified with edgeR on replicate PBMC samples, with the criteria of FDR below 0.01 and a log2 fold change above 5 up to day 15. Each bulk clonotype was labeled CD4 or CD8 based on which sequenced repertoire, CD4 or CD8, contained the clonotype at higher abundance. To estimate how each clone was distributed across memory phenotypes, clonotype frequencies in memory subsets were weighted by FACS-sorted cell numbers. TCRdb trimmed public reads at Q25 via fastp, called clones via MiXCR and kept in-frame beta chains. Rows with one shared CDR3 protein collapse into an entry with the most common genes and DNA. The V and J calls here are based on TCRdb, not the publication. In all, the sample holds approximately 58,000 distinct CDR3 sequences, and about 5.2% of those were seen once. The ten largest clones add up to roughly 30% of the sample.

Reading the label with the study, this specimen's treatment or condition is: live attenuated yellow fever vaccine strain. A standard Ficoll-Paque protocol was used to isolate PBMCs from peripheral blood. RNA from sorted memory subsets was extracted with the RNeasy Micro Kit. At least ten counts were recorded for this clonotype. No base quality values were provided; no much bigger clone lies one nucleotide off. Summary of the overall study and its limitations: The secondary T-cell response was weaker than the primary response but faster, peaking on day 5 instead of day 15. FACS-sorted repertoires could contain abundant contaminating clonotypes from the bulk population, so computational filtering was required. A small share of clonotypes was detected in both CD4 and CD8 compartments, with the overlap likely arising from convergent recombination. After the booster, most of the clones that had expanded following primary vaccination were detected again (almost 98% of CD4 and roughly 90% of CD8), which suggests that memory was broadly maintained. The study included only a couple of donors, which limits how far the findings can be generalized. In the sorted memory subsets on day 0, nearly all vaccine-responding clonotypes were below the level of detection.

The rearranged segments are TRBV3-1 and TRBJ2-1; the D gene remains uncertain. Sequencing used PBMCs, either bulk or a sorted T-cell subset (CD4+, CD8+, memory, or dextramer-sorted; not recorded which), obtained on the day of the yellow fever booster vaccination. This sequence originates from a man in his late teens or twenties who received the YFV17D yellow fever vaccine. In nucleotides, the sequence is TGTGCCAGCAGCCAATCTCTAGACAATGAGCAGTTCTTC. It is translated as CASSQSLDNEQFF.